This entry lists 5 T cell receptor beta chains sequenced from one sample in a study of breast tumors, draining lymph nodes, adjacent tissues. TCRdb re-analysed the multiplex PCR reads in MiXCR, keeping a single row per CDR3 protein. The sample includes about 19,000 distinct CDR3 sequences, 43% of them seen just once. Source material: breast tumor tissue. The receptor source for this set is a female donor with breast cancer. Some clones in this sample may be carry-over from other donors' samples.

CDR3 nucleotide sequence: TGTGCCAGCCATACTGGGGCGGGACGATTAAATTCACCCCTCCACTTT. It translates to CASHTGAGRLNSPLHF. The rearrangement uses TRBV7-2 and TRBJ1-6; the D gene is possibly TRBD1 (5 bases). The V gene lost 8 bases and the J gene lost 7 bases, with 21 bases spanning the gap. The CDR3 totals 16 residues. Germline V gene lookup returns CDR1 SGHTA and CDR2 FQGNSA. The whole variable domain, remainder taken from reference TRBV7-2 and TRBJ1-6, is GAGVSQSPSNKVTEKGKDVELRCDPISGHTALYWYRQSLGQGLEFLIYFQGNSAPDKSGLPSDRFSAERTGGSVSTLTIQRTQQEDSAVYLCASHTGAGRLNSPLHFGNGTRLTVT.

About this clonotype: The junction departs from the called germline gene at one end, perhaps through a read error. The genes are TRBV3-1 and TRBJ2-1; the D gene is possibly TRBD1 (5 bases). Germline-derived CDR1 and CDR2 are LGHDT and YNNKEL (reference sequence). This CDR3 comprises 15 residues. The CDR3 protein is CASSQESGPSYEQFF. CDR3 in DNA: TGCGCCAGCAGCCAAGAGTCAGGGCCCTCCTACGAGCAGTTCTTC.

The genes are TRBV9 and TRBJ2-5; D call uncertain. The CDR3 is 14 residues long. Germline V gives CDR1 SGDLS, CDR2 YYNGEE. V gave up 0 bases and J gave up 2 bases, with 8 bases separating them. This CDR3 reads CASSVGSRQETQYF. CDR3 in DNA: TGTGCCAGCAGCGTAGGGTCTAGGCAAGAGACCCAGTACTTC. Complete variable domain (other parts from reference TRBV9 and TRBJ2-5): DSGVTQTPKHLITATGQRVTLRCSPRSGDLSVYWYQQSLDQGLQFLIQYYNGEERAKGNILERFSAQQFPDLHSELNLSSLELGDSALYFCASSVGSRQETQYFGPGTRLLVL.

Ten or more counts support this clonotype. Possible read error: a much larger clone is one base away. The J gene is TRBJ1-4, the V gene TRBV6-5; 10 nucleotides align to TRBD1. The CDR3 totals 14 residues. V was clipped by 5 bases and J by 7 bases; unmatched bases: 4. In germline, CDR1 is MNHEY, CDR2 SVGAGI. DNA of the CDR3: TGTGCCAGCAGTCTCCGGGACAGGGGTGAAAAACTGTTTTTT. Its protein is CASSLRDRGEKLFF.

This clonotype was seen ten or more times. V gene TRBV15 combines with J gene TRBJ1-4; the D is unclear. Looked up from germline, CDR1 is LNHNV and CDR2 is YYDKDF (reference sequence). V was shortened by 3 bases and J by 8 bases, with 19 bases between the two germline ends. The CDR3 extends over 16 amino acids. CDR3 loop: CATSSTSPLIGEKLFF. DNA of the CDR3: TGTGCCACCAGCAGTACGTCTCCTCTAATTGGCGAAAAACTGTTTTTT.